Listed below are T cell receptor beta chains from one sample, sequenced in a study of T cell repertoires in cytomegalovirus infection. TCRdb re-analysed the reads in MiXCR, keeping a single row per CDR3 protein. This table has a few hundred thousand distinct CDR3 sequences, about two fifths appearing once. These receptors have no identified antigens. Sequencing was performed on cultured PBMCs, taken from culture after CMV antigen stimulation. These receptors originate from a human donor in good health (CMV status not recorded). Some clones in this sample may be carry-over from other donors' samples. The CDR3 runs from the conserved cysteine through the conserved F or W. The order of the fields is CDR3 DNA, CDR3 protein, clone size, V gene, D gene, J gene. The D gene is left open where the match is weak. A clone size is listed for some rows: how often the clone was seen (once, few, many), or a class if it is expanded.

TGTGCCAGCAGCCATAGGGTCGAGTACAATGAGCAGTTCTTC CASSHRVEYNEQFF . TRBV7-6 . TRBJ2-1
TGTGCCAGCAGTCCTCGACTAGCGGCGTTCACCGGGGAGCTGTTTTTT CASSPRLAAFTGELFF few TRBV6-6 TRBD2 TRBJ2-2
TGCAGTGCCTCTGGGGACGCACCGGGGGCTTTCTTT CSASGDAPGAFF . TRBV20-1 . TRBJ1-1
TGCAGTGCCTCCGTCAAAGGCGGTGGACTAGCGGCTTACAATGAGCAGTTCTTC CSASVKGGGLAAYNEQFF . TRBV20-1 TRBD2 TRBJ2-1
TGTGCCAGCAGCTTTCGGCGGGAAGACAATGAGCAGTTCTTC CASSFRREDNEQFF few TRBV7-2 . TRBJ2-1
TGTGCCAGCAGCTTGGTTACGGGAGGCCCCTCCTACAATGAGCAGTTCTTC CASSLVTGGPSYNEQFF few TRBV7-8 TRBD2 TRBJ2-1
TGTGCCAGCAGTTACCGTTCCGGCGGGGGGCCCCCGAGGGCGCAGTATTTT CASSYRSGGGPPRAQYF . TRBV6-2/TRBV6-3 TRBD2 TRBJ2-3
TGTGCCAGCGGTTGGGTAGACTGGTCCTACAATGAGCAGTTCTTC CASGWVDWSYNEQFF . TRBV6-6 . TRBJ2-1
TGCAGTGCTAGAGATCTCGGGACACTAAGCACAGATACGCAGTATTTT CSARDLGTLSTDTQYF few TRBV20-1 . TRBJ2-3
TGTGCCAGCAAGCCCCCCGGAGCTCTAAGGGTGGGGGAGCAGTACTTC CASKPPGALRVGEQYF . TRBV7-2 . TRBJ2-7
TGTGCCAGCAGTTTATTGCGGGAGAACAATGAGCAGTTCTTC CASSLLRENNEQFF . TRBV27 TRBD2 TRBJ2-1
TGCGCCAGCAGCTTGCTGGATTCAACGGGGGCCGGGGAGCTGTTTTTT CASSLLDSTGAGELFF . TRBV5-1 . TRBJ2-2
TGCAGTGCTAGACCTGACTACAATGAGCAGTTCTTC CSARPDYNEQFF . TRBV20-1 . TRBJ2-1